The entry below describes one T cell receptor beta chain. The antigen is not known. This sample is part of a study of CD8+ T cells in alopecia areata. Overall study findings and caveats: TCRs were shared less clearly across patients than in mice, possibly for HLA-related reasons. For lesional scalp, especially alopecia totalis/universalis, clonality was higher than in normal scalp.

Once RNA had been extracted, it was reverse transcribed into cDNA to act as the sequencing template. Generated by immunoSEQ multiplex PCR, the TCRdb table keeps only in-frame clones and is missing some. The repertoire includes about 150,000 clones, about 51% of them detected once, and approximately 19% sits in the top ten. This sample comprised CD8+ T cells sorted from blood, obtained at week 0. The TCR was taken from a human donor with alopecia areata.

CDR3 DNA sequence: TGTGCCACCTACAGGGGGCTTGATGGCTACACCTTC. Its protein is CATYRGLDGYTF. The rearrangement uses TRBV6-5 and TRBJ1-2, with 9 bases lining up with TRBD1. The germline CDR1 and CDR2 sequences are MNHEY and SVGAGI. The CDR3 is 12 residues long. V trimming: 10 bases; J trimming: 6 bases; junction bases outside the gene matches: 6.